This T cell receptor (beta chain) appears in the sequencing data of a study of OX40 agonist ivuxolimab in advanced cancers. CDR1 and CDR2 (germline): LNHNV, YYDKDF (reference sequence). The CDR3 runs to 17 residues. Trimming cost V 5 bases and J 4 bases; bases outside gene matches: 13. A note on this clone: Its cognate antigen is unknown.

This table comes from immunoSEQ multiplex PCR, and its TCRdb copy is limited to in-frame clones, with some not included. In the table there are more than 50,000 clones, about 90% of which are singletons. Study-level points and caveats: Average numbers of expanded clones were greater in CD8+ T cells than in CD4+.

Sequenced material: CD4+ or CD8+ T cells sorted from blood, taken in a trial of the OX40 agonist ivuxolimab. This TCR was sampled from an adult with an advanced solid tumor such as melanoma, head and neck, liver or kidney cancer. The chain recombines TRBV15 with TRBJ2-1; 8 bases line up with TRBD2. CDR3 nucleotides: TGTGCCACCAGCGGGGGCGCAACTAGCGGAGGTTACAATGAGCAGTTCTTC. It codes for CATSGGATSGGYNEQFF. Drawing the rest from reference TRBV15 and TRBJ2-1, the complete variable domain is DAMVIQNPRYQVTQFGKPVTLSCSQTLNHNVMYWYQQKSSQAPKLLFHYYDKDFNNEADTPDNFQSRRPNTSFCFLDIRSPGLGDTAMYLCATSGGATSGGYNEQFFGPGTRLTVL.